Shown below are 5 T cell receptor beta chains from a single sample sequenced in a study of blood T cell repertoires in COVID-19. The protocol was immunoSEQ multiplex PCR, while the TCRdb copy is restricted to in-frame clones and leaves out a portion. This sample yields around 92,000 clones, of which over 80% are seen a single time; roughly 29% belongs to the top ten. The sequenced sample consisted of peripheral blood. The receptors here all came from a woman over 75 with acute or convalescent COVID-19.

The gene calls are TRBV3-1 (or the pseudogene TRBV3-2) and TRBJ1-6; 8 bases line up with TRBD1. CDR3 length: 14 residues. The V segment lost 3 bases and the J segment 7 bases; nucleotides outside the gene matches: 2. In germline, CDR1 is LGHDT, CDR2 YNNKEL (reference sequence). This CDR3 is CASSQGQVNSPLHF. DNA for the CDR3: TGTGCCAGCAGCCAGGGACAGGTCAATTCACCCCTCCACTTT.

This clone was observed a few times. Compared with germline, one end of the junction differs, possibly owing to a read error. V and J are TRBV5-1 and TRBJ2-5; TRBD2 aligns across 7 bases. The CDR3 consists of 16 residues. Germline V gene lookup returns CDR1 SGHRS and CDR2 YFSETQ. The CDR3 DNA reads as TGCGCCAGCAGCTTGAGCGGGGCTAGCCGTTCAGAGGCCCAGTACTTC. This sequence encodes CASSLSGASRSEAQYF.

The rearrangement joins TRBV5-1 to TRBJ2-7, with TRBD2 matching 7 bases. Trimming took 3 bases from V and 4 from J; bases not matched to a gene: 7. Per the germline V gene, CDR1 is SGHRS and CDR2 is YFSETQ. The CDR3 is 14 amino acids. For the CDR3, the DNA is TGCGCCAGCAGCTCGAGTAGCGGGTTTTACGAGCAGTACTTC. Translating gives CASSSSSGFYEQYF.

This clone was counted only a few times. The rearrangement uses TRBV3-1 (or the pseudogene TRBV3-2) and TRBJ1-6; 8 positions agree with TRBD1. The CDR3 contains 15 residues. CDR1 is LGHDT, CDR2 YNNKEL, per germline (reference sequence). J gave up 2 bases and V 6 bases, and 3 bases lay outside the gene matches. This CDR3 is CASSPDRAYNSPLHF. CDR3 DNA: TGTGCCAGCAGTCCGGACAGGGCCTATAATTCACCCCTCCACTTT.

The chain employs TRBV7-9 and TRBJ2-3; possible D gene TRBD1, 5 bases. Germline CDR1 reads SEHNR; CDR2 reads FQNEAQ (reference sequence). The CDR3 is 15 residues long. Trimming removed 2 bases from V and 4 bases from J, with 13 bases in between. CDR3 nucleotide sequence: TGTGCCAGCAGCTTAACGGCAGGGATCGCAGATACGCAGTATTTT. This gives the protein CASSLTAGIADTQYF. Based on the CDR3 plus reference TRBV7-9 and TRBJ2-3, the full variable domain is DTGVSQNPRHKITKRGQNVTFRCDPISEHNRLYWYRQTLGQGPEFLTYFQNEAQLEKSRLLSDRFSAERPKGSFSTLEIQRTEQGDSAMYLCASSLTAGIADTQYFGPGTRLTVL.